The 2 T cell receptor beta chains reported below all come from one sample, sequenced in a study of cytomegalovirus exposure and HLA in healthy donors. The PCR used 60 Vbeta and 13 Jbeta primers. The table came from immunoSEQ multiplex PCR; TCRdb's copy has only in-frame clones and leaves some out. This sample carries about 200,000 clones, with about 1% going to the ten biggest clones. Sequenced input: PBMCs. Every receptor here comes from a girl aged 2 to 9 in good health and CMV-seropositive.

The chain has TRBV15 and TRBJ2-4, with a weak D call TRBD1 (7 bases). The CDR3 is made up of 15 amino acids. With 3 bases removed from V and 4 bases from J, the gap between germline ends came to 13 bases. Per germline, CDR1 LNHNV and CDR2 YYDKDF (reference sequence). This CDR3 reads CATSRGGDSKNIQYF. CDR3 DNA: TGTGCCACCAGCAGGGGCGGGGACAGTAAAAACATTCAGTACTTC. Using reference TRBV15 and TRBJ2-4 for the parts outside the CDR3, the full variable domain is DAMVIQNPRYQVTQFGKPVTLSCSQTLNHNVMYWYQQKSSQAPKLLFHYYDKDFNNEADTPDNFQSRRPNTSFCFLDIRSPGLGDTAMYLCATSRGGDSKNIQYFGAGTRLSVL.

The chain recombines TRBV7-9 with TRBJ2-7; D unresolved. The CDR3 loop spans 11 amino acids. CDR1 is SEHNR, CDR2 FQNEAQ, per germline (reference sequence). Trimming pared 2 bases from V and 5 bases from J, leaving 4 bases between. CDR3 region: CASSLINEQYF. The CDR3 nucleotides are TGTGCCAGCAGCTTAATCAACGAGCAGTACTTC. Combining the CDR3 with reference TRBV7-9 and TRBJ2-7 gives the whole variable domain DTGVSQNPRHKITKRGQNVTFRCDPISEHNRLYWYRQTLGQGPEFLTYFQNEAQLEKSRLLSDRFSAERPKGSFSTLEIQRTEQGDSAMYLCASSLINEQYFGPGTRLTVT.